Below are 25 T cell receptor beta chains sequenced from a single sample in a study of T cells expressing NK-cell markers. After re-calling the 5' RACE reads, TCRdb lists one entry per CDR3 protein, DNA absent. The ten most abundant clones cover roughly a third of a sample with 150,000 or so distinct CDR3 sequences. Sample: blood T cells: a sorted CD56 or NKG2C T cell subset, CD4+ or CD8+ T cells, or bulk PBMC T cells (not recorded which). Every receptor here comes from a woman in her 50s in good health.

V is TRBV10-2 and J is TRBJ2-1; TCRdb outputs TRBD2, but without DNA this stays unchecked. CDR3 length: 13 residues. CDR1 and CDR2 from the germline V gene are WSHSY and SAAADI. The CDR3: CASSPLAGNEQFF.

The V and J genes are TRBV20-1 and TRBJ2-1; TCRdb picks TRBD1, but there is no DNA to check that call. CDR1 is DFQATT, CDR2 SNEGSKA, per germline (reference sequence). CDR3 length equals 14 residues. The CDR3 spells CSAITGWGHNEQFF.

The chain links TRBV7-9 to TRBJ2-7. The CDR3 sequence is 14 residues long. CDR1 and CDR2 from the germline V gene are SEHNR and FQNEAQ (reference sequence). This CDR3 is CASSHPERTIEQYF.

V usage is TRBV24-1 and J usage is TRBJ2-1; TCRdb's D gene call, TRBD2, goes unchecked for lack of DNA. The CDR3 length is 14 residues. Germline CDR1 KGHDR, CDR2 SFDVKD. The CDR3 is CATSELAAYNEQFF.

The gene calls are TRBV15 and TRBJ1-1. Germline-derived CDR1 and CDR2 are LNHNV and YYDKDF (reference sequence). The CDR3 totals 14 residues. This CDR3 is CATKTDWGNTEAFF.

The rearrangement joins TRBV27 to TRBJ2-3; TCRdb's D call of TRBD2 is untestable without DNA. Per germline, CDR1 MNHEY and CDR2 SMNVEV (reference sequence). The CDR3 is 17 residues long. The chain's CDR3 is CASSLSIAGVSTDTQYF.

The rearrangement uses TRBV12-3 or TRBV12-4 and TRBJ2-3; checking the TCRdb D call of TRBD2 is not possible without DNA. This CDR3 is built from 15 residues. CDR3 amino acids: CASGGGGRGTDTQYF.

The genes are TRBV7-9 and TRBJ2-7; the D call from TCRdb, TRBD1, cannot be confirmed without DNA. The germline V gene encodes CDR1 SEHNR and CDR2 FQNEAQ (reference sequence). The CDR3 runs 13 residues. The CDR3 reads CASRAGGSFEQYF.

The gene calls are TRBV7-9 and TRBJ1-6; the D gene TCRdb calls, TRBD1, cannot be checked with no DNA. Germline CDR1 reads SEHNR; CDR2 reads FQNEAQ (reference sequence). The CDR3 contains 16 residues. The CDR3 region is CASSLVEGRENSPLHF.

The genes are TRBV12-3 or TRBV12-4 and TRBJ2-7. This CDR3 has 15 amino acids. This CDR3 reads CASSLGEVRSYEQYF.

J is TRBJ1-5 and V is TRBV10-3; TCRdb lists TRBD1, though no DNA is available to test this call. The CDR3 runs to 16 residues. Germline V CDR1 and CDR2: ENHRY, SYGVKD. CDR3 amino acids: CAISESPGRKFQPQHF.

The chain joins TRBV28 to TRBJ2-1. Germline V gives CDR1 MDHEN, CDR2 SYDVKM. This CDR3 has 13 amino acids. The chain's CDR3 is CASSPQTFGEQFF. The whole variable domain, remainder taken from reference TRBV28 and TRBJ2-1, is DVKVTQSSRYLVKRTGEKVFLECVQDMDHENMFWYRQDPGLGLRLIYFSYDVKMKEKGDIPEGYSVSREKKERFSLILESASTNQTSMYLCASSPQTFGEQFFGPGTRLTVL.

V and J are TRBV4-1 and TRBJ2-2. The germline V gene encodes CDR1 MGHRA and CDR2 YSYEKL. The CDR3 contains 13 residues. This CDR3 is CASSHSLTGELFF.

The J gene is TRBJ2-7, the V gene TRBV20-1; the TCRdb D gene call, TRBD2, has no DNA to confirm it. CDR1 DFQATT and CDR2 SNEGSKA come from the germline V gene (reference sequence). The CDR3 is 16 amino acids. The CDR3 sequence is CSATAGLAGAGPQQYF.

This sequence joins TRBV20-1 and TRBJ2-1; TCRdb returns TRBD1, unconfirmable since there is no DNA. The CDR3 length is 15 residues. The germline V gene has CDR1 DFQATT and CDR2 SNEGSKA (reference sequence). The CDR3 protein is CSAREGTGGINEQFF.

The chain recombines TRBV6-5 with TRBJ2-3; TCRdb indicates TRBD1, and absent DNA this call remains unverified. CDR3 length equals 16 residues. The germline V gene encodes CDR1 MNHEY and CDR2 SVGAGI. CDR3 region: CASSYPGWERADTQYF.

This sequence joins TRBV18 and TRBJ1-3; without DNA, the TCRdb call of TRBD1 cannot be checked. This CDR3 contains 15 residues. In germline, CDR1 is KGHSH, CDR2 LQKENI. The CDR3 sequence is CASTLTGSSGNTIYF.

This sequence joins TRBV5-6 and TRBJ2-3; the TRBD1 assignment by TCRdb is unverifiable without DNA. The CDR3 has 13 amino acids. CDR1 is SGHDT and CDR2 is YYEEEE in the germline V gene. The CDR3 protein is CASGEGATDTQYF.

The chain recombines TRBV24-1 with TRBJ2-1; no DNA is available, so the TRBD1 call from TCRdb remains unchecked. The CDR3 length is 11 residues. The germline V gene has CDR1 KGHDR and CDR2 SFDVKD. Here the CDR3 reads CATRQGYEQFF.

This chain joins TRBV19 and TRBJ2-7; there is no DNA to check the TCRdb D call of TRBD1. Germline V gene data show CDR1 as LNHDA and CDR2 as SQIVND (reference sequence). The CDR3 loop spans 12 amino acids. CDR3 sequence: CASSPDTYEQYF. Variable domain in full (rest from reference TRBV19 and TRBJ2-7): DGGITQSPKYLFRKEGQNVTLSCEQNLNHDAMYWYRQDPGQGLRLIYYSQIVNDFQKGDIAEGYSVSREKKESFPLTVTSAQKNPTAFYLCASSPDTYEQYFGPGTRLTVT.

The gene calls are TRBV20-1 and TRBJ1-5. This CDR3 comprises 15 residues. Germline loops: CDR1 DFQATT, CDR2 SNEGSKA (reference sequence). The CDR3 loop is CSAKVSGYSNQPQHF.

V gene TRBV3-1 combines with J gene TRBJ2-1; as DNA is missing, the TRBD2 call by TCRdb cannot be tested. The CDR3 runs 17 residues. CDR1 is LGHDT, CDR2 YNNKEL, per germline (reference sequence). The CDR3 loop reads CASSQWPGLADGDEQFF.

The gene calls are TRBV5-1 and TRBJ2-1; with no DNA, the TCRdb D assignment of TRBD1 cannot be verified. The CDR3 sequence is 17 residues long. Germline CDR1 reads SGHRS; CDR2 reads YFSETQ. CDR3 sequence: CASSLSYPGLRDDEQFF.

J is TRBJ2-1 and V is TRBV7-9. The CDR3 runs to 13 residues. CDR1 SEHNR and CDR2 FQNEAQ come from the germline V gene (reference sequence). The chain's CDR3 is CASSFGSSNEQFF.

The CDR3 loop is CASLLEGSGNTIYF. The chain joins TRBV13 to TRBJ1-3. Germline loops: CDR1 PRHDT, CDR2 FYEKMQ (reference sequence). The CDR3 loop spans 14 amino acids.